The 30 T cell receptor beta chains in this list originate from one sample, sequenced in a study of identical twins (dated by TCRdb to 2015 to 2016). The library was produced with 5' RACE. Sequencing relied on an Illumina HiSeq 2000. Using fastp trimming at Q25 and MiXCR clonotype assembly, TCRdb reanalyzed the public sequencing data and kept in-frame beta chains. Each record represents a unique CDR3 protein, reported with the most common genes and DNA among its rows. The sample table shows around 370,000 distinct CDR3 sequences, and approximately 8.7% are seen once. The ten largest clones take up under 10% of the sample. The sample taken for sequencing was naive T cells sorted from blood. In light of the paper, this sample's cell subset or site label describes: cells isolated with a human naive T-cell isolation kit. These receptors were collected from a woman aged 50 to 60 in good health.

As regards this clonotype: Possible read error: a much larger clone is one base away. The chain links TRBV4-1 to TRBJ2-5; D gene ambiguous. This CDR3 is built from 13 residues. Looked up from germline, CDR1 is MGHRA and CDR2 is YSYEKL. DNA for the CDR3: TGCGCCAGCATCCAAGGAATGCTGGAGACCCAGTACTTC. It is translated as CASIQGMLETQYF.

This clonotype was detected ten times or more. The rearrangement joins TRBV7-8 to TRBJ2-1, with 8 bases fitting TRBD1. The ends lost 2 bases at V and 8 bases at J; junction bases unmatched: 11. The germline V gene has CDR1 SGHVS and CDR2 FQNEAQ. The CDR3 covers 16 residues. The CDR3: CASSLPGTGKPDEQFF. The CDR3 DNA sequence: TGTGCCAGCAGCTTACCGGGGACAGGTAAACCCGATGAGCAGTTCTTC.

This sequence joins TRBV6-5 and TRBJ1-1; no clear D gene. Trimming shortened V by 6 bases and J by 3 bases, and 14 bases separated the two germline ends. The germline gives CDR1 MNHEY, CDR2 SVGAGI. The CDR3 spans 14 residues. The CDR3 loop is CASSLYAGDTEAFF. For the CDR3, the DNA is TGTGCCAGCAGCCTTTACGCAGGAGACACTGAAGCTTTCTTT.

This clonotype appeared many times. V usage is TRBV10-3 and J usage is TRBJ2-1; 13 bases agree with TRBD2. J lost 7 bases, V lost 3 bases, and 3 bases had no gene match. The CDR3 consists of 15 residues. Germline V lookup: CDR1 ENHRY, CDR2 SYGVKD. The CDR3: CAISDGTSGNNEQFF. CDR3 nucleotides: TGTGCCATCAGTGATGGGACTAGCGGGAATAATGAGCAGTTCTTC.

Ten or more counts support this clonotype. The chain combines TRBV24-1 with TRBJ2-3; the D gene is possibly TRBD1 (5 bases). Germline V gene sequence: CDR1 KGHDR, CDR2 SFDVKD. This CDR3 comprises 11 residues. Trimming took off 9 bases at V and 8 bases at J, with 11 bases between the two ends. In nucleotides, the CDR3 is TGTGCCACCGGGGAAAGGGGTACGCAGTATTTT. It translates to CATGERGTQYF.

The rearrangement uses TRBV11-2 and TRBJ2-3; no clear D gene. This CDR3 is built from 14 residues. Germline values: CDR1 SGHAT, CDR2 FQNNGV. The V gene lost 1 base and the J gene lost 2 bases, with 7 bases spanning the gap. The CDR3 DNA follows: TGTGCCAGCAGCTTAGCCCGTGCCACAGATACGCAGTATTTT. It yields the protein CASSLARATDTQYF.

This clonotype was seen a few times. The J gene is TRBJ1-1, the V gene TRBV28; 8 bases line up with TRBD1. V was clipped by 4 bases and J by 1 base; unmatched bases: 2. There are 14 residues in the CDR3. CDR1 MDHEN and CDR2 SYDVKM come from the germline V gene. The CDR3 DNA reads TGTGCCAGCAGTTCAGGGGGCGCGAACACTGAAGCTTTCTTT. This gives the protein CASSSGGANTEAFF.

This clonotype was detected many times. The rearrangement links TRBV5-5 to TRBJ1-1; D might be TRBD1 (5 bases). CDR3 length equals 14 residues. Trimming pared 0 bases from V and 7 bases from J, leaving 13 bases between. The germline gives CDR1 SGHKS, CDR2 YYEKEE (reference sequence). In nucleotides, the CDR3 is TGTGCCAGCAGCTTGGCCGGGGGGATAAGTGAAGCTTTCTTT. It encodes CASSLAGGISEAFF.

In its sample, this clonotype was seen a few times. In nucleotides, the CDR3 is TGTGCCAGCAGCGGCGTTGGGACTGTGGAGGAGACCCAGTACTTC. Its protein product is CASSGVGTVEETQYF. The V gene is TRBV4-2, the J gene TRBJ2-5; D is perhaps TRBD2 (6 bases). V dropped 5 bases and J dropped 5 bases, with 18 bases sitting between them. The CDR3 is 15 amino acids. Germline assignment: CDR1 LGHNA and CDR2 YNFKEQ.

The chain carries TRBV5-1 and TRBJ2-3; 8 bases map to TRBD1. The CDR3 runs 16 residues. The germline CDR1 and CDR2 sequences are SGHRS and YFSETQ. Germline trimming cut 4 bases from V and 5 bases from J; bases unmatched to any gene: 12. The CDR3 sequence: CASSLTTGVPLDTQYF. As DNA, the CDR3 is TGCGCCAGCAGCCTTACGACAGGGGTCCCACTAGATACGCAGTATTTT.

The rearrangement joins TRBV6-1 to TRBJ2-7; D ambiguous. Germline loops: CDR1 MNHNS, CDR2 SASEGT. V was trimmed by 5 bases and J by 1 base, leaving 12 bases between them. The CDR3 has 14 residues. The CDR3 spells CASSPIERSYEQYV. The CDR3 coding sequence is TGTGCCAGCAGTCCCATAGAGAGGTCCTACGAGCAGTACGTC.

Ten or more counts support this clonotype. CDR3 region: CATSRDRNTQYF. For the CDR3, the DNA is TGTGCCACCAGCAGAGATCGTAATACGCAGTATTTT. The chain uses TRBV15 and TRBJ2-3; D gene unclear. Germline V gives CDR1 LNHNV, CDR2 YYDKDF (reference sequence). Trimming left V 0 bases short and J 7 bases short, with 5 bases between. This CDR3 comprises 12 residues. The full variable domain, its missing parts supplied by reference TRBV15 and TRBJ2-3, is DAMVIQNPRYQVTQFGKPVTLSCSQTLNHNVMYWYQQKSSQAPKLLFHYYDKDFNNEADTPDNFQSRRPNTSFCFLDIRSPGLGDTAMYLCATSRDRNTQYFGPGTRLTVL.

This clonotype was counted between two and nine times. This sequence joins TRBV27 and TRBJ2-1; 7 nucleotides line up with TRBD2. CDR3 size: 13 residues. The germline gives CDR1 MNHEY, CDR2 SMNVEV (reference sequence). J gave up 3 bases and V 8 bases, and 4 bases lay outside the gene matches. The CDR3 reads CASGLDFYNEQFF. The CDR3 DNA reads TGTGCCAGCGGACTAGACTTCTACAATGAGCAGTTCTTC.

Only a few counts were recorded for this clonotype. This chain joins TRBV12-3 or TRBV12-4 and TRBJ2-5; maybe TRBD1 (6 bases). The CDR3 extends over 12 amino acids. The germline V and J ends were trimmed by 5 bases and 12 bases, with 16 bases remaining between them. The CDR3 loop reads CASSKPARGEYF. The CDR3 bases are TGTGCCAGCAGTAAACCGGCCAGGGGAGAGTACTTC.

This chain joins TRBV7-2 and TRBJ1-4; D is unclear. In germline, CDR1 is SGHTA, CDR2 FQGNSA. V shed 5 bases and J shed 3 bases, with 13 bases lying between them. The CDR3 has 15 amino acids. Written as DNA, the CDR3 is TGTGCCAGCAGCCCCCCGGCAGGCTCTAATGAAAAACTGTTTTTT. As protein: CASSPPAGSNEKLFF.

This clonotype showed up many times. This sequence joins TRBV20-1 and TRBJ1-5; no clear D. Trimming took 0 bases from V and 2 from J, leaving 11 bases between them. The CDR3 totals 15 residues. Germline CDR1 and CDR2: DFQATT and SNEGSKA (reference sequence). CDR3 bases: TGCAGTGCTAGAGAAAATAAAGGTGGCAATCAGCCCCAGCATTTT. Translating it yields CSARENKGGNQPQHF.

This clonotype has just a few counts. The rearrangement joins TRBV15 to TRBJ2-1; 14 nucleotides line up with TRBD2. The CDR3 covers 17 residues. V lost 1 base and J lost 9; bases outside the gene matches: 8. The germline CDR1 and CDR2 sequences are LNHNV and YYDKDF (reference sequence). The CDR3 reads CATSRVLGLAGVGEQFF. The CDR3 DNA follows: TGTGCCACCAGCAGAGTCTTGGGACTAGCGGGAGTTGGTGAGCAGTTCTTC.

The rearrangement uses TRBV12-3 or TRBV12-4 and TRBJ1-2; the match to TRBD1 covers 8 bases. The ends lost 5 bases at V and 8 bases at J; junction bases unmatched: 7. CDR3 length equals 13 residues. The CDR3 region is CASSHGQGQGYTF. The CDR3 region has the DNA TGTGCCAGCAGTCACGGACAGGGTCAGGGCTACACCTTC.

This clonotype was counted many times. V is TRBV5-1 and J is TRBJ2-5; D is uncertain. The CDR3 contains 13 residues. The V gene's germline CDR1 is SGHRS and CDR2 YFSETQ. Trimming removed 1 base from V and 4 bases from J, with 8 bases in between. CDR3 protein: CASSLTSIETQYF. The DNA for the CDR3 is TGCGCCAGCAGCTTGACGTCTATAGAGACCCAGTACTTC.

The chain couples TRBV25-1 to TRBJ1-4; 8 positions match TRBD1. Germline values: CDR1 MGHDK, CDR2 SYGVNS. V trimming: 8 bases; J trimming: 3 bases; junction bases outside the gene matches: 5. This CDR3 is 14 amino acids long. The CDR3 bases are TGTGCCAGCCGTTTGACAGGGGCTAATGAAAAACTGTTTTTT. Translation: CASRLTGANEKLFF.

This clonotype was detected only a few times. The chain carries TRBV5-6 and TRBJ2-7; 8 nucleotides align to TRBD1. CDR1 SGHDT and CDR2 YYEEEE come from the germline V gene. The V gene end was trimmed by 2 bases and the J gene end by 3 bases; junction bases not matched to a gene: 10. This CDR3 is built from 16 residues. This CDR3 reads CASSFGAGGGIYEQYV. In nucleotides, the CDR3 is TGTGCCAGCAGCTTCGGGGCAGGGGGCGGAATCTACGAGCAGTACGTC.

This clonotype was observed a handful of times. DNA for the CDR3: TGTGCCAGCAGTACCCTCGTGCTGAAATCTGGAAACACCATATATTTT. It yields the protein CASSTLVLKSGNTIYF. V and J are TRBV6-2 or TRBV6-3 and TRBJ1-3; no definite D call. This CDR3 spans 16 amino acids. The ends were cut back, 5 bases at V and 1 base at J, with 15 bases in the middle. Germline lookup yields CDR1 MNHEY and CDR2 SVGEGT.

The chain has TRBV10-3 and TRBJ2-7; TRBD2 might be the D (5 bases). Per germline, CDR1 ENHRY and CDR2 SYGVKD. The V and J ends lost 4 bases and 7 bases respectively, with 8 bases between them. This CDR3 has 11 residues. The CDR3 nucleotides are TGTGCCATCAGTGGGGAGAGGGAGCAGTACTTC. It codes for CAISGEREQYF.

The table lists this clonotype with many counts. The rearrangement joins TRBV6-6 to TRBJ2-7; unclear D gene. With 3 bases removed from V and 7 bases from J, the gap between germline ends came to 7 bases. The CDR3 loop spans 11 amino acids. CDR1 and CDR2 from the germline V gene are MNHNY and SVGAGI (reference sequence). The CDR3 loop reads CASSYGVEQYF. Written as DNA, the CDR3 is TGTGCCAGCAGTTATGGGGTGGAGCAGTACTTC.

This clonotype was observed a few times. This rearrangement joins TRBV10-3 to TRBJ2-7; D is unresolved. The CDR3 has 13 residues. Germline assignment: CDR1 ENHRY and CDR2 SYGVKD. V gave up 0 bases and J gave up 5 bases, with 8 bases separating them. This chain's CDR3 is CAISESGVDEQYV. CDR3 sequence (DNA): TGTGCCATCAGTGAGTCAGGCGTCGACGAGCAGTACGTC.

This clonotype was counted between two and nine times. This chain links TRBV20-1 with TRBJ2-7; D is possibly TRBD1 or TRBD2 (7 bases each). The CDR3 covers 14 residues. The germline V gene has CDR1 DFQATT and CDR2 SNEGSKA (reference sequence). The ends were cut back, 0 bases at V and 2 bases at J, with 11 bases in the middle. DNA for the CDR3: TGCAGTGCTAGAGAACCAGGGGGGGCCTACGAGCAGTACTTC. Amino acids: CSAREPGGAYEQYF.

This clonotype occurred many times. This chain uses TRBV5-1 with TRBJ2-2, with D possibly matching TRBD2 (5 bases). The CDR3 totals 17 residues. CDR1 is SGHRS and CDR2 is YFSETQ in the germline V gene. V dropped 4 bases and J dropped 0 bases, with 16 bases sitting between them. CDR3 region: CASSHRTLGTNTGELFF. CDR3 coding DNA: TGCGCCAGCAGCCATAGGACTCTAGGGACGAACACCGGGGAGCTGTTTTTT.

This clonotype was seen only a few times. DNA for the CDR3: TGTGCCATCAGGGGGTGGCAGGTAGACTCCTACGAGCAGTACTTC. It yields the protein CAIRGWQVDSYEQYF. V is TRBV10-3 and J is TRBJ2-7; no definite D call. Germline values: CDR1 ENHRY, CDR2 SYGVKD. V lost 6 bases and J lost 0, with 15 bases in between. The CDR3 has 15 amino acids.

The chain uses TRBV15 and TRBJ2-7; 7 bases line up with TRBD2. This CDR3 region has 14 residues. After removal of 4 bases from V and 3 bases from J, the junction contained 6 bases not matched to a gene. CDR1 and CDR2 (germline): LNHNV, YYDKDF (reference sequence). CDR3 amino acids: CATSTRGSFYEQYF. CDR3 bases: TGTGCCACCAGCACCCGCGGGAGTTTCTACGAGCAGTACTTC.

There are a few counts of this clonotype. This rearrangement joins TRBV4-1 to TRBJ2-3; D unclear. Germline loops: CDR1 MGHRA, CDR2 YSYEKL. There are 15 residues in the CDR3. V was shortened by 4 bases and J by 0 bases, with 11 bases between the two germline ends. The CDR3 region is CASSPSPSSTDTQYF. Here the CDR3 DNA reads TGCGCCAGCAGCCCGAGCCCCTCTAGCACAGATACGCAGTATTTT.